This record concerns one TCR beta chain sequence. Its target is not known. Any gene name here is a mouse gene name. The CDR3 goes on 4 residues after the read ends, and that part is filled in from the germline J gene. This sample is drawn from a study of CD8+ T cells in alopecia areata. Findings of the study overall: Sequence data from scalp samples additionally include resident alphabeta T cells of normal skin. Mice showed TCR sharing more clearly than patients did, possibly owing to HLA. Elevated clonality characterized lesional scalp relative to normal scalp, particularly in alopecia totalis/universalis.

Per the germline V gene, CDR1 is FNHDT and CDR2 is SITEND (reference sequence). The CDR3 contains 17 residues. V was pared by 6 bases and J by 0 bases, with 20 bases between. Extraction and reverse transcription of RNA yielded cDNA as the sequencing template. The assay was immunoSEQ multiplex PCR, and TCRdb's table has in-frame clones only and misses some. There are 90,000 to 130,000 clones in the sample, none observed a single time. This TCR was recovered from a C3H/HeJ mouse with alopecia areata. MHC haplotype: H2-k. This chain links TRBV19 with TRBJ2-3; D remains unclear. Material for sequencing was lesional skin. The CDR3 loop reads CASTLSFIRNSAETLYF. The covered CDR3 bases are TGTGCCAGCACCCTTTCGTTCATCAGGAATAGTGCAGAA.